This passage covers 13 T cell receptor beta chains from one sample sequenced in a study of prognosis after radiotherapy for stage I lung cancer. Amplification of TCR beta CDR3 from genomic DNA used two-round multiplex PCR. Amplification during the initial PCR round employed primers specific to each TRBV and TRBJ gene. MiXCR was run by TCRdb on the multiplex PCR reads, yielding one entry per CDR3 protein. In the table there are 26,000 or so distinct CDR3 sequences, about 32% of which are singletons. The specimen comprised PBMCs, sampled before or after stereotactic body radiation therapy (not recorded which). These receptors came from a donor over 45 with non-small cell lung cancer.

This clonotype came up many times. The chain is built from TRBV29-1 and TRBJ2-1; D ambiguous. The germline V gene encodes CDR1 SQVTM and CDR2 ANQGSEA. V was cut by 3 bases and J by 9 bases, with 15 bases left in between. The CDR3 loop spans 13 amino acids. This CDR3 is CSVELTRLSEQFF. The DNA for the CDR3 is TGCAGCGTTGAGTTGACAAGACTGAGTGAGCAGTTCTTC.

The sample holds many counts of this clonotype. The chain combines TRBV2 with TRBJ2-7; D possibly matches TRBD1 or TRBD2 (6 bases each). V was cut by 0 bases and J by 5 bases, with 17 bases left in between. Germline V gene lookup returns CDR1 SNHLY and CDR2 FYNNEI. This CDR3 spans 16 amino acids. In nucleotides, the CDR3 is TGTGCCAGCAGTGAAGCGCTCCGGGGGCGAAAAAACGAGCAGTACTTC. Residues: CASSEALRGRKNEQYF. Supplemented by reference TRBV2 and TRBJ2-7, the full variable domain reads EPEVTQTPSHQVTQMGQEVILRCVPISNHLYFYWYRQILGQKVEFLVSFYNNEISEKSEIFDDQFSVERPDGSNFTLKIRSTKLEDSAMYFCASSEALRGRKNEQYFGPGTRLTVT.

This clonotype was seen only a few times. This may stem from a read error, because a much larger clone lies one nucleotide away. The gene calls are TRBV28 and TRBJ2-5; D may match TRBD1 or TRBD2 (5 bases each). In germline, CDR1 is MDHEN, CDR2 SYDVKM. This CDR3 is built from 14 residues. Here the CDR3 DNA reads TGTGCCAGCAGTTTAACGGCAGGGAGAGAGACCCGGTACTTC. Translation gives CASSLTAGRETRYF. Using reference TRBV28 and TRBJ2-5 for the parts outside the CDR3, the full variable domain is DVKVTQSSRYLVKRTGEKVFLECVQDMDHENMFWYRQDPGLGLRLIYFSYDVKMKEKGDIPEGYSVSREKKERFSLILESASTNQTSMYLCASSLTAGRETRYFGPGTRLLVL.

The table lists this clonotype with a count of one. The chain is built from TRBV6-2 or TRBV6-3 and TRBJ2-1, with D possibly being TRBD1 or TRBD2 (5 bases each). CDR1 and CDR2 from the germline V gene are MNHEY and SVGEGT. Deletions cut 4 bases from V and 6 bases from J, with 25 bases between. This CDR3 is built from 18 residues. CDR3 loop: CASSFHFIRDPGSNEQFF. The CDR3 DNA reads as TGTGCCAGCAGTTTCCACTTCATCCGGGACCCCGGGTCCAATGAGCAGTTCTTC.

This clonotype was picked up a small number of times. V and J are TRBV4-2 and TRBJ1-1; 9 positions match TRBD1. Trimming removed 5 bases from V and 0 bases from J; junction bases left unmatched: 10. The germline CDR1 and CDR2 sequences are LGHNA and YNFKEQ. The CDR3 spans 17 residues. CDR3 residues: CASSSTGTGFLNTEAFF. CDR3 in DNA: TGTGCCAGCAGCTCGACCGGGACAGGGTTTTTGAACACTGAAGCTTTCTTT.

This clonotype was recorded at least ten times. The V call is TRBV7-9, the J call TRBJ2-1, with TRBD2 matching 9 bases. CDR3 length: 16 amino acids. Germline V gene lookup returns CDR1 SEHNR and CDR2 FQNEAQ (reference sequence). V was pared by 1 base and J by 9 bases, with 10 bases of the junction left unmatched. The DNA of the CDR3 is TGTGCCAGCAGCTTAGTAGGCGGGGGGGCCCCGGTTGAGCAGTTCTTC. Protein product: CASSLVGGGAPVEQFF.

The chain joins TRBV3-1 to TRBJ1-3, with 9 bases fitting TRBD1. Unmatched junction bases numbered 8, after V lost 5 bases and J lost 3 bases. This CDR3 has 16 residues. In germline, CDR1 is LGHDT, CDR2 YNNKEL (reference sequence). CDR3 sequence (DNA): TGTGCCAGCAGCGCCCACAGGGGGCGAGGTGGAAACACCATATATTTT. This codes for CASSAHRGRGGNTIYF.

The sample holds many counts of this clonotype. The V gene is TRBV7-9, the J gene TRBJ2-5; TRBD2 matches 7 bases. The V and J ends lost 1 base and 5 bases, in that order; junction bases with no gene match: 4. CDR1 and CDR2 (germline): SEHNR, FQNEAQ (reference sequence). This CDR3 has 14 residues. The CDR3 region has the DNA TGTGCCAGCAGCTTAGTGGGGGGGGTTGAGACCCAGTACTTC. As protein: CASSLVGGVETQYF.

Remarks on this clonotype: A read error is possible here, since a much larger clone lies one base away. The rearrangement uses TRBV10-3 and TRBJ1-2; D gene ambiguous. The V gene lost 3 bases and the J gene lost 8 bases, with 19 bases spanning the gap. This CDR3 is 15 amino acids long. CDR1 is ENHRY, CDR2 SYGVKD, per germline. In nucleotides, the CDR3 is TGTGCCATCAGTGAAATGGGCGCCTCGGATGGGGGCTACACCTTC. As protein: CAISEMGASDGGYTF.

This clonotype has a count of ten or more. The CDR3 protein is CASSRQGGVAKNIQYF. CDR3 nucleotide sequence: TGTGCCAGCAGCAGGCAGGGGGGAGTAGCCAAAAACATTCAGTACTTC. This sequence joins TRBV5-6 and TRBJ2-4, with a weak D call TRBD1 (7 bases). Per germline, CDR1 SGHDT and CDR2 YYEEEE. V lost 4 bases and J lost 0, with 14 bases in between. This CDR3 is 16 amino acids long.

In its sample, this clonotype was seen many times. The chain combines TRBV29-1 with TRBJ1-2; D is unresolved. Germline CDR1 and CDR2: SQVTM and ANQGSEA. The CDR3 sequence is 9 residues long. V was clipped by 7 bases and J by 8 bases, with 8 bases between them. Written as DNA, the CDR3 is TGCAGCGCTGGGGTCGGCTACACCTTC. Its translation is CSAGVGYTF. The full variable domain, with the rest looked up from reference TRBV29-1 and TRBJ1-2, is SAVISQKPSRDICQRGTSLTIQCQVDSQVTMMFWYRQQPGQSLTLIATANQGSEATYESGFVIDKFPISRPNLTFSTLTVSNMSPEDSSIYLCSAGVGYTFGSGTRLTVV.

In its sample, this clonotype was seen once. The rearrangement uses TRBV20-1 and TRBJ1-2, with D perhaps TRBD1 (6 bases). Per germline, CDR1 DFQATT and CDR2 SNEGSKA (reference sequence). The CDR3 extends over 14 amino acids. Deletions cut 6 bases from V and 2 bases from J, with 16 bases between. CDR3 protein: CSATRTVVNYGYTF. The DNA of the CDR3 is TGCAGTGCAACAAGGACAGTAGTAAACTATGGCTACACCTTC.

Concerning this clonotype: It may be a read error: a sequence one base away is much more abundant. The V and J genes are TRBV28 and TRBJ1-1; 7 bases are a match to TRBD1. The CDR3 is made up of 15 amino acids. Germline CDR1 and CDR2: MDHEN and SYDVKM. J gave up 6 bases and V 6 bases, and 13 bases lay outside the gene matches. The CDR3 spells CASSRGGTVAAEAFF. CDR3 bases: TGTGCCAGCAGCAGAGGAGGGACAGTGGCGGCTGAAGCTTTCTTT.